This T cell receptor (beta chain) was observed in a study of blood T cell repertoires in COVID-19. Study-wide background: Acute-phase and convalescent COVID-19 samples originated in the United States, Italy and Spain. T cells, B-cell-depleted T cells, or PBMCs supplied cDNA or gDNA.

Germline V CDR1 and CDR2: SGHRS, YFSETQ. The CDR3 has 14 amino acids. Trimming cost V 2 bases and J 2 bases, with 10 bases left between them. How the authors handled the data: The assay estimated nucleated cells by amplifying reference gene primers. Method: immunoSEQ multiplex PCR; TCRdb's copy keeps in-frame clones and lacks some. Clone size and V and J calls were adopted from that table, with D and trimming inferred from the DNA. The sample consists of 25,000 to 35,000 clones, around 90% of them appearing once. Material: peripheral blood. The receptor was derived from a man in his sixties with active COVID-19. The genes are TRBV5-1 and TRBJ2-5; D is uncertain. In nucleotides, the CDR3 is TGCGCCAGCAGCTTAACCCCGGGTCAAGAGACCCAGTACTTC. This codes for CASSLTPGQETQYF.